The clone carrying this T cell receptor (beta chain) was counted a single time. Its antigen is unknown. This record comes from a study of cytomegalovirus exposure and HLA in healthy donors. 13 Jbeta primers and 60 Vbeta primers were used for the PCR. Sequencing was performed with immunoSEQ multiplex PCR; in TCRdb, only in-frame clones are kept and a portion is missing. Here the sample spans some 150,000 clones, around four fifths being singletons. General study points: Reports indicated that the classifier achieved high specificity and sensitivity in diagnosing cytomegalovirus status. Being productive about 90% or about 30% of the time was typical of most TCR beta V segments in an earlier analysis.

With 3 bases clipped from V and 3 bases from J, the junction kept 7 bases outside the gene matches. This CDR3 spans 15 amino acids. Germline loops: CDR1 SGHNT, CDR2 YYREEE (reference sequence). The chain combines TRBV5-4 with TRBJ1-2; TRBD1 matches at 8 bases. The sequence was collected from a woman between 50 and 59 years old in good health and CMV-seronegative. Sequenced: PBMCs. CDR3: CASSSSGGSDYGYTF. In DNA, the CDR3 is TGTGCCAGCAGCTCCTCAGGGGGCAGCGACTATGGCTACACCTTC.